This T cell receptor (beta chain) was recorded in a study of T cells in Graves' hyperthyroidism and ophthalmopathy (dated by TCRdb to between 2017 and 2020). Notes on the research overall: Peripheral blood was sampled at the time of initial diagnosis, prior to any treatment. To identify TCR V-J signatures that set the groups apart, the researchers used a discovery cohort of 95 to 100 patients, made up of around 40 with Graves' ophthalmopathy and approximately 57 with stable Graves' hyperthyroidism. Whether ophthalmopathy could be predicted prospectively was tested in an independent validation cohort made up of under 20 hyperthyroidism patients plus 17 patients who later progressed to ophthalmopathy. For training and testing, the 80 to 100 patients in the discovery cohort were randomly divided in a 7:3 ratio. In addition, the study compared T-cell repertoires in thyroid tissue and in blood from about 6 Graves' hyperthyroidism patients. After sampling, hyperthyroidism patients received methimazole starting at 30 mg daily, and ophthalmopathy patients received high-dose intravenous methylprednisolone. The paper describes TCR Vbeta CDR3 sequencing of 140 or so peripheral blood samples, made up of 40 to 45 ophthalmopathy patients, 70 to 75 hyperthyroidism patients and 17 progressor patients.

Amplification of TCR beta CDR3 regions was carried out from RNA transcripts. The first round of RT-PCR for the TCR CDR3 was performed with the HTBI primer set and the Qiagen OneStep RT-PCR kit. The libraries were constructed in a second round of multiplex PCR and then size-selected and purified. Sequencing of the libraries was done on an Illumina HiSeq2000 using paired-end 100 bp reads. For the original study's pipeline: Raw data were processed with SOAPnuke, discarding reads with adapters, uncalled bases, mean Phred below 15, or no exact constant-primer or identifier match. COPE v1.2.5 was used to merge the high-quality paired reads, and each unique nucleotide sequence was defined as a clonotype. Clonotypes were aligned to IMGT TRBV, TRBD and TRBJ reference segments using MiTCR v1.1. The analysis was restricted to V-J combinations with a frequency above 0.0001, which together covered 99% to 99.2% of the repertoires. The TCS score was defined as the ratio of F50 (clonal expansion) to E x V (chaos), calculated using BLOSUM62-based TCRdist between CDR3 peptides within each V-J. Welch's t-statistics and random forest reduced fewer than 600 V-J features to 10 to 15, which were used in a naive Bayes classifier (R e1071). Thyroid-blood repertoire similarity was quantified with the Morisita-Horn index. TCRdb took the public reads, trimmed them with fastp at Q25, ran MiXCR for clone calling and kept in-frame beta chains. For every CDR3 protein sequence, its rows merge into one entry that carries the most common genes and DNA. V and J calls and clone size were set by TCRdb, not the authors. This sample is represented by hundreds of thousands of distinct CDR3 sequences; roughly 37% of them were singletons. More than 7% of the sample rests with the top ten.

This clonotype was seen at least ten times. Its antigen is not yet known. Base-call qualities are not available, and no considerably larger clone is one nucleotide away. The research as a whole found: Most expanded thyroid clonotypes (frequency above 0.001) were also detected in blood, suggesting blood repertoires may reflect thyroid immune responses. No statistical method was used to set the sample size in advance, and investigators knew the group allocation. Ophthalmopathy was separated from stable hyperthyroidism by a 13 V-J signature model, with about 88% sensitivity and about 81% specificity obtained in cross-validation and 80%/75% obtained in testing. During validation, the model predicted progression to ophthalmopathy a median of roughly six months ahead of onset, with roughly 65% sensitivity and 72% to 80% specificity.

Reading from cysteine to phenylalanine, the CDR3 counts 14 amino acids. Of all the DNA, just the CDR3 is kept, 42 bases in frame from base 1. V is reduced by 3 bases and J by 1 base, leaving a spacing of 8 bases between them. From a lookup of the germline V gene, CDR1 and CDR2 are SGDLS and YYNGEE. Stable Graves' hyperthyroidism was defined as no progression to ophthalmopathy during 18 months of follow-up. Hyperthyroidism patients were newly diagnosed, had a disease duration of under 2 months, and were aged 18 to 65 years. The study excluded patients with uncontrolled infections, other autoimmune diseases, pregnancy or lactation. Clinical symptoms, serum thyroxine and TRAb, thyroid ultrasound, and orbital computed tomography formed the basis for the diagnoses. PBMCs were isolated from more than 8 ml of fresh peripheral blood by Ficoll-Paque density gradient centrifugation. Trizol reagent was used to extract total RNA, and RNA quality was then checked on an Agilent 2100 Bioanalyzer.

The source is a young man with Graves' hyperthyroidism. The V and J genes are TRBV9 and TRBJ1-5, with the D segment identity uncertain. Input material: blood. CDR3 protein: CASSATVSNQPQHF. The sequence in DNA is TGTGCCAGCAGCGCTACAGTGAGCAATCAGCCCCAGCATTTT.